One sample yielded the 10 T cell receptor beta chains listed below, sequenced in a study of shared clonotypes between healthy human individuals. Here immunoSEQ multiplex PCR was the method, and the copy in TCRdb shows in-frame clones only, minus some. This table holds millions of clones, roughly 94% found once. The sample was naive CD4+ T cells sorted from blood. Described subset: CD45RA+ positively selected. The receptors derive from a man younger than 30 in good health.

The rearrangement links TRBV5-1 to TRBJ1-1, with D perhaps TRBD1 (5 bases). This CDR3 contains 14 residues. The V end lost 5 bases, the J end lost 2 bases, and 13 bases lay between the germline ends. Germline values: CDR1 SGHRS, CDR2 YFSETQ. CDR3 sequence reads: CASRLDRSNTEAFF. As DNA, the CDR3 is TGCGCCAGCAGATTAGACAGAAGTAACACTGAAGCTTTCTTT.

Details on this clone: Other nucleotide sequences in the sample specify the same CDR3. This sequence joins TRBV18 and TRBJ1-6; D gene uncertain. The CDR3 has 12 amino acids. With 2 bases removed from V and 8 bases from J, the gap between germline ends came to 4 bases. Germline CDR1 reads KGHSH; CDR2 reads LQKENI. This CDR3 is CASSPGDSPLHF. The CDR3, as DNA: TGTGCCAGCTCACCAGGGGATTCACCCCTCCACTTT.

This chain uses TRBV29-1 with TRBJ1-2; D perhaps matches TRBD1 (6 bases). The germline V gene has CDR1 SQVTM and CDR2 ANQGSEA. V dropped 7 bases and J dropped 3 bases, with 15 bases sitting between them. This CDR3 has 13 amino acids. The CDR3 DNA sequence: TGCAGCGGGGCAAAGGGGGTCGACTATGGCTACACCTTC. Translated: CSGAKGVDYGYTF.

The rearrangement joins TRBV7-2 to TRBJ1-2; 8 nucleotides align to TRBD1. CDR1 is SGHTA, CDR2 FQGNSA, per germline. This CDR3 region has 16 residues. V trimming: 5 bases; J trimming: 4 bases; junction bases outside the gene matches: 12. The CDR3: CASSKLTGQGAYGYTF. Here the CDR3 DNA reads TGTGCCAGCAGCAAATTAACGGGGCAGGGGGCCTATGGCTACACCTTC.

V and J are TRBV4-1 and TRBJ2-1, with D perhaps TRBD1 (6 bases). Trimming stripped 4 bases from V and 1 base from J, with 11 bases between. In germline, CDR1 is MGHRA, CDR2 YSYEKL. The CDR3 is 15 amino acids. The CDR3 DNA reads TGCGCCAGCAGCCCGGGACATGTATCCTACAATGAGCAGTTCTTC. Translating gives CASSPGHVSYNEQFF.

V and J are TRBV9 and TRBJ1-2; TRBD1 aligns across 9 bases. Germline-derived CDR1 and CDR2 are SGDLS and YYNGEE. The CDR3 loop spans 14 amino acids. Unmatched junction bases numbered 3, after V lost 3 bases and J lost 3 bases. CDR3 bases: TGTGCCAGCAGCGCGGGGACAGGGTACTATGGCTACACCTTC. It yields the protein CASSAGTGYYGYTF.

V is TRBV19 and J is TRBJ1-1; 7 bases map to TRBD1. From germline, CDR1 is LNHDA and CDR2 SQIVND (reference sequence). V was pared by 3 bases and J by 6 bases, with 13 bases of the junction left unmatched. The CDR3 runs to 16 residues. This chain's CDR3 is CASSIHKSGGGSEAFF. The CDR3 DNA follows: TGTGCCAGTAGTATCCATAAGTCAGGGGGTGGCTCTGAAGCTTTCTTT. The whole variable domain, remainder taken from reference TRBV19 and TRBJ1-1, is DGGITQSPKYLFRKEGQNVTLSCEQNLNHDAMYWYRQDPGQGLRLIYYSQIVNDFQKGDIAEGYSVSREKKESFPLTVTSAQKNPTAFYLCASSIHKSGGGSEAFFGQGTRLTVV.

The V gene is TRBV28, the J gene TRBJ2-5, with TRBD1 matching over 8 bases. V lost 5 bases and J lost 5; bases outside the gene matches: 10. This CDR3 comprises 15 residues. Looked up from germline, CDR1 is MDHEN and CDR2 is SYDVKM. In DNA, the CDR3 is TGTGCCAGCAGTCCCGCCGGACAGGGACGCGAGACCCAGTACTTC. Translated, it gives CASSPAGQGRETQYF. Complete variable domain (other parts from reference TRBV28 and TRBJ2-5): DVKVTQSSRYLVKRTGEKVFLECVQDMDHENMFWYRQDPGLGLRLIYFSYDVKMKEKGDIPEGYSVSREKKERFSLILESASTNQTSMYLCASSPAGQGRETQYFGPGTRLLVL.

This CDR3 reads CACGGGTNTEAFF. The CDR3 nucleotides read TGTGCCTGTGGTGGGGGGACGAACACTGAAGCTTTCTTT. The chain couples TRBV6-1 to TRBJ1-1, with a tentative D call TRBD1 (5 bases). Trimming took 11 bases from V and 1 from J, leaving 14 bases between them. This CDR3 contains 13 residues. The germline gives CDR1 MNHNS, CDR2 SASEGT.

The CDR3 sequence is CASSPDSRNTEAFF. The DNA for the CDR3 is TGTGCCAGCTCACCCGACAGCAGGAACACTGAAGCTTTCTTT. The chain combines TRBV18 with TRBJ1-1, with a weak D call TRBD1 (5 bases). V was clipped by 3 bases and J by 1 base, with 9 bases between them. The germline V gene encodes CDR1 KGHSH and CDR2 LQKENI. The CDR3 covers 14 residues.